These 31 T cell receptor beta chains were sequenced from one sample in a study of shared clonotypes between healthy human individuals. Repertoires were generated with immunoSEQ multiplex PCR, while TCRdb's copy carries only in-frame clones and drops some. Counted here are around 1.9 million clones, around 93% occurring once; the ten biggest clones make up around 1.7%. Only CD45RO-negative cells positively selected for CCR7 counted as naive CD8 cells, so terminally differentiated effector memory CD45RA+ cells were excluded. The material sequenced was naive CD8+ T cells from PBMCs. Receptors were obtained from a man aged 18 to 29 in good health. Some clones in this sample may be carry-over from other donors' samples.

This chain joins TRBV7-2 and TRBJ2-5, with D maybe TRBD2 (6 bases). V lost 8 bases, J lost 6 bases, and 19 bases lay in between. The CDR3 loop spans 14 amino acids. CDR1 is SGHTA and CDR2 is FQGNSA in the germline V gene. The CDR3 nucleotides are TGTGCCAGCCTTAGCGGACCGGGGCCCCAGACCCAGTACTTC. Its translation is CASLSGPGPQTQYF.

The chain joins TRBV2 to TRBJ2-7, with a tentative D call TRBD1 (5 bases). Germline loops: CDR1 SNHLY, CDR2 FYNNEI. This CDR3 is 16 amino acids long. With 3 bases removed from V and 7 bases from J, the gap between germline ends came to 22 bases. The CDR3 region has the DNA TGTGCCAGCAGTGATCAAAGTGTTCAGGGAAGGCGAGAGCAGTACTTC. It encodes CASSDQSVQGRREQYF.

J is TRBJ2-7 and V is TRBV4-3, with 7 bases fitting TRBD1. V shed 1 base, J shed 4 bases, and the junction held 7 bases outside the gene matches. Germline CDR1 and CDR2: LGHNA and YSLEER. The CDR3 covers 15 residues. The DNA of the CDR3 is TGCGCCAGCAGCCAAGCCCCGACAGGGCAGTACGAGCAGTACTTC. Its protein product is CASSQAPTGQYEQYF.

This chain links TRBV5-1 with TRBJ2-7, with 7 bases aligning to TRBD1. The V gene end was trimmed by 0 bases and the J gene end by 2 bases; junction bases not matched to a gene: 11. CDR1 and CDR2 (germline): SGHRS, YFSETQ. The CDR3 totals 17 residues. The CDR3 DNA is TGCGCCAGCAGCTTGGGAACAGGACAGGTTCTCGCCTACGAGCAGTACTTC. It yields the protein CASSLGTGQVLAYEQYF. The full variable domain, completed using reference TRBV5-1 and TRBJ2-7, is KAGVTQTPRYLIKTRGQQVTLSCSPISGHRSVSWYQQTPGQGLQFLFEYFSETQRNKGNFPGRFSGRQFSNSRSEMNVSTLELGDSALYLCASSLGTGQVLAYEQYFGPGTRLTVT.

The chain couples TRBV27 to TRBJ1-1; no clear D. V lost 5 bases and J 3 bases, leaving 16 bases between the germline ends. Germline V lookup: CDR1 MNHEY, CDR2 SMNVEV (reference sequence). The CDR3 consists of 15 residues. CDR3 nucleotides: TGTGCCAGCAGTCCTATCGGTGGCAGCGACACTGAAGCTTTCTTT. It specifies CASSPIGGSDTEAFF.

The chain employs TRBV5-1 and TRBJ1-1; 7 bases line up with TRBD1. V was pared by 4 bases and J by 5 bases, with 23 bases of the junction left unmatched. Germline V CDR1 and CDR2: SGHRS, YFSETQ. This CDR3 spans 19 amino acids. The DNA of the CDR3 is TGCGCCAGCAGCGAGACCGGATATAACAGGGGACCTCGAAGGACTGAAGCTTTCTTT. Translation gives CASSETGYNRGPRRTEAFF.

V and J are TRBV10-3 and TRBJ2-6, with D maybe TRBD2 (5 bases). CDR3 length: 17 amino acids. Germline assignment: CDR1 ENHRY and CDR2 SYGVKD. V lost 6 bases, J lost 0 bases, and 15 bases lay in between. The CDR3 spells CAISQDDGSSGANVLTF. CDR3 DNA sequence: TGTGCCATCAGCCAAGACGATGGGAGCTCTGGGGCCAACGTCCTGACTTTC.

The chain uses TRBV9 and TRBJ2-2, with TRBD2 identical over 7 bases. Trimming removed 0 bases from V and 1 base from J; junction bases left unmatched: 3. This CDR3 spans 16 amino acids. Germline CDR1 reads SGDLS; CDR2 reads YYNGEE. The DNA of the CDR3 is TGTGCCAGCAGCGTAGCTCCTAGCGGGAACACCGGGGAGCTGTTTTTT. Translated, it gives CASSVAPSGNTGELFF.

This chain joins TRBV7-8 and TRBJ2-2; D not certain. This CDR3 comprises 11 residues. Per germline, CDR1 SGHVS and CDR2 FQNEAQ. Trimming took off 2 bases at V and 9 bases at J, with 4 bases between the two ends. The CDR3 spells CASSLKRELFF. The CDR3 coding sequence is TGTGCCAGCAGCTTAAAACGGGAGCTGTTTTTT.

The V and J genes are TRBV4-1 and TRBJ1-2; 8 nucleotides agree with TRBD1. Losses at the gene ends were 1 base for V and 6 bases for J; bases not matched to a gene: 10. Germline V gives CDR1 MGHRA, CDR2 YSYEKL. CDR3 length equals 16 residues. CDR3 residues: CASSQASGGPSDGYTF. The CDR3 DNA follows: TGCGCCAGCAGCCAAGCGTCAGGGGGCCCCTCCGATGGCTACACCTTC.

This chain joins TRBV11-2 and TRBJ2-7; 8 nucleotides align to TRBD2. The J segment lost 11 bases and the V segment lost 2 bases, leaving 14 bases of the junction unmatched. The CDR3 spans 15 residues. Germline CDR1 reads SGHAT; CDR2 reads FQNNGV. The CDR3 protein is CASSLITGGLTSKYF. CDR3 in DNA: TGTGCCAGCAGCTTAATTACGGGGGGGCTAACTTCGAAGTACTTC.

This clone was seen a handful of times. V and J are TRBV4-1 and TRBJ2-7, with D possibly being TRBD1 (5 bases). This CDR3 contains 14 residues. V was clipped by 2 bases and J by 6 bases, with 14 bases between them. Germline V gives CDR1 MGHRA, CDR2 YSYEKL. The CDR3 is CASSQPQTASEQYF. CDR3 coding DNA: TGCGCCAGCAGCCAACCTCAGACAGCCTCCGAGCAGTACTTC.

The rearrangement uses TRBV5-1 and TRBJ2-3; possibly TRBD2 for D (5 bases). With 1 base removed from V and 0 bases from J, the gap between germline ends came to 18 bases. Germline lookup yields CDR1 SGHRS and CDR2 YFSETQ. The length of the CDR3 is 18 residues. The CDR3, as DNA: TGCGCCAGCAGCTTGACATCCGCCAGACTACCTAGCACAGATACGCAGTATTTT. This gives the protein CASSLTSARLPSTDTQYF.

The chain couples TRBV11-2 to TRBJ1-1; D unclear. There are 15 residues in the CDR3. The V gene lost 5 bases and the J gene lost 1 base, with 14 bases spanning the gap. Germline CDR1 SGHAT, CDR2 FQNNGV. The CDR3 region is CASSPPGNQNTEAFF. The CDR3 region has the DNA TGTGCCAGCAGCCCCCCCGGGAACCAGAACACTGAAGCTTTCTTT.

V gene TRBV30 combines with J gene TRBJ1-5, with 12 bases identical to TRBD1. This CDR3 has 19 amino acids. V was clipped by 0 bases and J by 7 bases; unmatched bases: 16. Looked up from germline, CDR1 is GTSNPN and CDR2 is SVGIG (reference sequence). The CDR3 region is CAWSVSPGVGQGARQPQHF. Here the CDR3 DNA reads TGTGCCTGGAGTGTTAGCCCGGGCGTGGGACAGGGGGCGCGACAGCCCCAGCATTTT. The full variable domain, its missing parts supplied by reference TRBV30 and TRBJ1-5, is SQTIHQWPATLVQPVGSPLSLECTVEGTSNPNLYWYRQAAGRGLQLLFYSVGIGQISSEVPQNLSASRPQDRQFILSSKKLLLSDSGFYLCAWSVSPGVGQGARQPQHFGDGTRLSIL.

Here the CDR3 reads CSSWQNNEQFF. The CDR3 bases are TGCAGCTCCTGGCAAAACAATGAGCAGTTCTTC. The chain is built from TRBV29-1 and TRBJ2-1; D is ambiguous. V was pared by 8 bases and J by 5 bases, with 10 bases between. The CDR3 consists of 11 residues. CDR1 SQVTM and CDR2 ANQGSEA come from the germline V gene.

The V gene is TRBV4-3, the J gene TRBJ2-5; D is perhaps TRBD2 (7 bases). The last part of the DNA fits TRBJ2-7 better; the J call may be wrong. CDR1 is LGHNA, CDR2 YSLEER, per germline. The CDR3 has 14 amino acids. CDR3 sequence (DNA): TGCGCCAGCAGCCATTCGGGGGGCGCCTACGAGCAGTACTTC. It encodes CASSHSGGAYEQYF.

In its sample, this clone was seen a few times. The chain recombines TRBV4-1 with TRBJ2-2, with D perhaps TRBD1 (6 bases). Germline values: CDR1 MGHRA, CDR2 YSYEKL. V lost 4 bases and J 4 bases, leaving 10 bases between the germline ends. The CDR3 totals 14 residues. The CDR3 coding sequence is TGCGCCAGCAGCCTCAGGGGCGGCACCGGGGAGCTGTTTTTT. Its translation is CASSLRGGTGELFF.

This chain links TRBV29-1 with TRBJ2-2; TRBD1 is a possible D gene (5 bases). The V end was cut by 6 bases, the J end by 2 bases, with 19 bases between. The CDR3 consists of 16 residues. The germline V gene encodes CDR1 SQVTM and CDR2 ANQGSEA. CDR3 protein: CSVRSSVGVNTGELFF. The CDR3 DNA sequence: TGCAGCGTGAGGTCGTCGGTAGGGGTCAACACCGGGGAGCTGTTTTTT.

The V call is TRBV7-3, the J call TRBJ1-2; D ambiguous. This CDR3 region has 12 residues. Germline CDR1 and CDR2: SGHTA and FQGTGA. Deletions cut 5 bases from V and 7 bases from J, with 11 bases between. CDR3 sequence: CASSPGVGGYTF. In DNA form, the CDR3 reads TGTGCCAGCAGCCCGGGCGTTGGTGGCTACACCTTC.

V is TRBV28 and J is TRBJ1-2, with D possibly being TRBD1 (5 bases). The CDR3 has 15 amino acids. The germline gives CDR1 MDHEN, CDR2 SYDVKM. The V gene lost 2 bases and the J gene lost 4 bases, with 14 bases spanning the gap. The CDR3 sequence: CASSLRVRGVYGYTF. The DNA of the CDR3 is TGTGCCAGCAGTTTAAGAGTTCGGGGGGTCTATGGCTACACCTTC.

This chain links TRBV27 with TRBJ2-7, with D possibly being TRBD1 (6 bases). The CDR3 totals 15 residues. The germline V gene encodes CDR1 MNHEY and CDR2 SMNVEV (reference sequence). Trimming stripped 5 bases from V and 3 bases from J, with 17 bases between. The CDR3 bases are TGTGCCAGCAGTGACCGGGACACGATCTTCTACGAGCAGTACTTC. This encodes CASSDRDTIFYEQYF.

The V call is TRBV10-1, the J call TRBJ2-7, with 7 bases that match TRBD2. The junction had 9 bases not matched to a gene; V was cut back by 3 bases and J by 4 bases. The CDR3 is 15 residues long. Germline V gene data show CDR1 as WNHNN and CDR2 as SYGVQD (reference sequence). CDR3 region: CASSDISGIGYEQYF. DNA of the CDR3: TGCGCCAGCAGTGACATCAGCGGGATCGGATACGAGCAGTACTTC.

The CDR3 region has the DNA TGTGCCAGCAGCCTGACCCCGGTGGGGGGCAGTGCAGATACGCAGTATTTT. This gives the protein CASSLTPVGGSADTQYF. The chain is built from TRBV11-2 and TRBJ2-3; either TRBD1 or TRBD2 may fit D (6 bases each). The CDR3 loop spans 17 amino acids. The germline V gene has CDR1 SGHAT and CDR2 FQNNGV. The V and J ends lost 5 bases and 4 bases respectively, with 22 bases between them.

The V call is TRBV4-2, the J call TRBJ2-5; D is tentatively TRBD1 or TRBD2 (6 bases each). In germline, CDR1 is LGHNA, CDR2 YNFKEQ. V was cut by 3 bases and J by 1 base, with 9 bases left in between. This CDR3 contains 14 residues. CDR3 amino acids: CASSQRDTQETQYF. The DNA for the CDR3 is TGTGCCAGCAGCCAGCGGGACACCCAAGAGACCCAGTACTTC.

The J gene is TRBJ2-1, the V gene TRBV15; no reliable D call. This CDR3 is 13 amino acids long. Trimming shortened V by 9 bases and J by 0 bases, and 9 bases separated the two germline ends. Germline CDR1 LNHNV, CDR2 YYDKDF (reference sequence). CDR3 in DNA: TGTGCCACGGGTTCCACCTCCTACAATGAGCAGTTCTTC. Translated, it gives CATGSTSYNEQFF.

The chain is built from TRBV6-4 and TRBJ2-3; 8 bases fit TRBD2. Trimming removed 6 bases from V and 3 bases from J; junction bases left unmatched: 5. Germline V gives CDR1 MRHNA, CDR2 SNTAGT. CDR3 length equals 14 residues. The CDR3 sequence is CASSPGLGTDTQYF. The CDR3, as DNA: TGTGCCAGCAGCCCGGGACTAGGTACAGATACGCAGTATTTT.

This clone occurred a few times. This chain uses TRBV29-1 with TRBJ2-2, with D unclear. The CDR3 runs to 11 residues. The V gene's germline CDR1 is SQVTM and CDR2 ANQGSEA. V dropped 7 bases and J dropped 7 bases, with 10 bases sitting between them. CDR3: CSAQISGELFF. The CDR3 DNA sequence: TGCAGCGCTCAAATTAGCGGGGAGCTGTTTTTT.

This clone has only one observation. The chain employs TRBV14 and TRBJ2-5; D is perhaps TRBD2 (7 bases). With 2 bases removed from V and 0 bases from J, the gap between germline ends came to 22 bases. CDR3 size: 19 residues. The V gene's germline CDR1 is SGHDN and CDR2 FVKESK. The CDR3 DNA reads as TGTGCCAGCAGCCAAAATAGGGGGAGGGGTCCCCCTGACCAAGAGACCCAGTACTTC. It is translated as CASSQNRGRGPPDQETQYF.

This rearrangement joins TRBV6-5 to TRBJ2-1; D perhaps matches TRBD1 (5 bases). The CDR3 sequence is 15 residues long. Germline CDR1 MNHEY, CDR2 SVGAGI. Trimming removed 0 bases at V and 10 bases at J, with 16 bases between. CDR3 protein: CASSYSILGQSEQFF. DNA for the CDR3: TGTGCCAGCAGTTACTCGATTCTGGGGCAGAGCGAGCAGTTCTTC.

This clone was recorded once. Here the CDR3 reads CASSPLGAQPQHF. The CDR3 DNA follows: TGTGCCAGCAGTCCTCTAGGGGCGCAGCCCCAGCATTTT. This chain joins TRBV27 and TRBJ1-5; D may be TRBD1 (5 bases). V dropped 5 bases and J dropped 7 bases, with 12 bases sitting between them. The CDR3 length is 13 residues. The germline CDR1 and CDR2 sequences are MNHEY and SMNVEV (reference sequence).